A single T cell receptor (beta chain) is shown here with its context. Its antigen is currently unknown. From germline, CDR1 is PRHDT and CDR2 FYEKMQ (reference sequence). The CDR3 has 17 amino acids. V was clipped by 0 bases and J by 2 bases, with 14 bases between them. This sample stems from a study of beta chain features in type 1 diabetes. Across the study: When patients were set against healthy donors, age, gender and cell yields were similar. The study, taken as a whole, reports: Moderately but significantly shorter TCRB CDR3s were found in Type 1 diabetes patients in all four CD4+ subsets. There were fewer insertions and more deletions at the VDJ junctions of type 1 diabetes patients.

The authors reverse transcribed all of the isolated RNA, so sequencing captured expressed TCRB transcripts. TCRdb keeps only in-frame clones here, not all; method: immunoSEQ multiplex PCR. The table includes about 620,000 clones, about 14% detected once. V is TRBV13 and J is TRBJ1-5, with D perhaps matching TRBD1 (6 bases). The receptor's source is a man younger than 35 in good health. Sequencing was done on a sample of naive CD4+ T cells from blood. The CDR3 spells CASSLGTTGGRNQPQHF. In DNA form, the CDR3 reads TGTGCCAGCAGCTTAGGGACGACAGGCGGACGCAATCAGCCCCAGCATTTT.